This T cell receptor (beta chain) was recorded in a study of cytomegalovirus exposure and HLA in healthy donors. All the people who gave samples were healthy bone marrow donors. Primers: 60 Vbeta forward and 13 Jbeta reverse. Original data processing: Unique TCR beta chains numbered about 79 million in a later analysis, with around 10 million shared. Assay used: immunoSEQ multiplex PCR; TCRdb lists only in-frame clones, some missing. V and J calls and clone size are those listed in that table; D and trimming were worked out from the DNA. In the table there are about 110,000 clones, under 80% of which are singletons. Unmatched junction bases numbered 11, after V lost 4 bases and J lost 7 bases. The CDR3 has 15 residues. Germline lookup yields CDR1 SGHDT and CDR2 YYEEEE. General study findings and limits: A few CMV-associated chains were confirmed in vitro to be specific for CMV antigens. Of the V segments, some could not be distinguished, including TRBV6-2 and TRBV6-3, and were excluded.

Notes on this clone: Its matching antigen is unknown.

V gene TRBV5-6 combines with J gene TRBJ1-5, with 7 bases identical to TRBD1. Sequencing used PBMCs. The sequence derives from a woman in her forties or fifties in good health and CMV-seropositive. The CDR3 is CASSQGGAVGQPQHF. For the CDR3, the DNA is TGTGCCAGCAGCCAGGGGGGCGCGGTGGGGCAGCCCCAGCATTTT. The variable domain in full, with the rest retrieved from reference TRBV5-6 and TRBJ1-5, is DAGVTQSPTHLIKTRGQQVTLRCSPKSGHDTVSWYQQALGQGPQFIFQYYEEEERQRGNFPDRFSGHQFPNYSSELNVNALLLGDSALYLCASSQGGAVGQPQHFGDGTRLSIL.